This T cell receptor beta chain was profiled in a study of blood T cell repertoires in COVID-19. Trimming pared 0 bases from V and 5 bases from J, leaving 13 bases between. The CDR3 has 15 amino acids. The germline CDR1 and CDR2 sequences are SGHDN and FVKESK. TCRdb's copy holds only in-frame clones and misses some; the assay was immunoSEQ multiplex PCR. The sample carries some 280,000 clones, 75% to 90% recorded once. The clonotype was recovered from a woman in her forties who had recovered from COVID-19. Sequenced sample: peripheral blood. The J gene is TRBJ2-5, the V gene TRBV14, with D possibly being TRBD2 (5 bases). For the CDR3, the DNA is TGTGCCAGCAGCCAAGAAAGCGGATCTGGGGAGACCCAGTACTTC. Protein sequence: CASSQESGSGETQYF.